These T cell receptor beta chains were read from a single sample in a study of blood T cell repertoires in COVID-19. This table comes from immunoSEQ multiplex PCR, and its TCRdb copy is limited to in-frame clones, with some not included. Of about 260,000 clones detected, approximately 86% appear once; the ten largest clones hold roughly 4.9%. The sample consisted of peripheral blood. The receptors come from a woman aged 55 to 70 with COVID-19, enrolled during active disease. CDR3s include the opening cysteine and the closing phenylalanine or tryptophan. Each record gives: clone size, J gene, D gene, V gene, CDR3 protein, CDR3 DNA. A D gene is named only where the DNA matches it firmly. The size entry is marked missing in some rows and otherwise reads once, few, many or a size class.

-,TRBJ2-5,-,TRBV9,CASSVFPGETQYF,TGTGCCAGCAGCGTTTTTCCGGGGGAGACCCAGTACTTC
-,TRBJ2-5,-,TRBV24-1,CATSDFTIDRSGTQYF,TGTGCCACCAGTGATTTTACCATAGACAGGTCGGGGACCCAGTACTTC
-,TRBJ2-1,-,TRBV7-2,CASSSSGNSYNEQFF,TGTGCCAGCAGCTCCAGCGGAAACTCCTACAATGAGCAGTTCTTC
-,TRBJ1-1,-,TRBV27,CASSLRGGNTEAFF,TGTGCCAGCAGTCTAAGGGGAGGAAACACTGAAGCTTTCTTT
-,TRBJ2-3,-,TRBV4-1,CASSQGAHPTDTQYF,TGCGCCAGCAGCCAAGGGGCCCACCCCACAGATACGCAGTATTTT
-,TRBJ1-3,TRBD1,TRBV14,CASSHRTGAGNTIYF,TGTGCCAGCAGCCATAGGACAGGGGCTGGAAACACCATATATTTT
once,TRBJ1-1,TRBD1,TRBV28,CASSLTGVRAEAFF,TGTGCCAGCAGTTTGACAGGGGTACGGGCTGAAGCTTTCTTT
-,TRBJ2-7,-,TRBV28,CASSSRAYEQYF,TGTGCCAGCAGTTCCAGGGCGTACGAGCAGTACTTC
-,TRBJ2-1,-,TRBV28,CASSLWGRIF,TGTGCCAGCAGTTTATGGGGGAGGATCTTC
-,TRBJ2-4,-,TRBV21-1,CASSKTGNIQYF,TGTGCCAGCAGCAAGACGGGGAACATTCAGTACTTC
-,TRBJ1-2,TRBD1,TRBV28,CASSRELTGLSNGYTF,TGTGCCAGCAGCCGTGAATTGACAGGGTTGAGTAACGGCTACACCTTC
-,TRBJ2-7,-,TRBV2,CASRDSSGRLGEQYF,TGTGCCAGCCGGGACTCGAGCGGTCGTCTTGGTGAGCAGTACTTC
few,TRBJ1-1,-,TRBV7-8,CASSLVRQDKAFF,TGTGCCAGCAGCTTAGTTCGTCAGGACAAAGCTTTCTTT
-,TRBJ1-5,-,TRBV5-1,CASSPRQGGQPQHF,TGCGCCAGCAGTCCCCGCCAGGGCGGTCAGCCCCAGCATTTT
-,TRBJ2-5,-,TRBV25-1,CASSGARGLETQYF,TGTGCCAGCAGTGGAGCCCGCGGGCTGGAGACCCAGTACTTC
-,TRBJ1-1,TRBD1,TRBV6-1,CASSESIRTGLNTEAFF,TGTGCCAGCAGTGAATCCATAAGGACAGGGCTGAACACTGAAGCTTTCTTT
-,TRBJ1-2,-,TRBV2,CASSEAPGGYTF,TGTGCCAGCAGTGAGGCCCCCGGGGGCTACACCTTC
-,TRBJ1-2,-,TRBV11-2,CASSLDSASNYGYTF,TGTGCCAGCAGCTTAGATAGCGCCTCGAACTATGGCTACACCTTC
-,TRBJ1-2,-,TRBV27,CASSFSVGALGYGYTF,TGTGCCAGCAGTTTTTCGGTGGGGGCGCTCGGCTATGGCTACACCTTC
-,TRBJ1-1,-,TRBV5-4,CASSRHLTEAFF,TGTGCCAGCAGCCGACACCTGACTGAAGCTTTCTTT
-,TRBJ2-7,TRBD2,TRBV2,CATGTTLYEQYF,TGTGCCACCGGGACTACACTCTACGAGCAGTACTTC